A selection of T cell receptor beta chains follows, all from one sample in a study of shared clonotypes between healthy human individuals. Measured with immunoSEQ multiplex PCR; TCRdb has only the in-frame clones, and not every one. Here the sample spans a few million clones, over 85% being singletons. Sequencing was performed on naive CD4+ T cells sorted from blood. All receptors come from a man aged 18 to 30 in good health. The CDR3 runs from the conserved cysteine through the conserved F or W. The order of the fields is V gene, CDR3 length, J gene, D gene, clone size, CDR3 protein, CDR3 DNA. A D gene is named only where the DNA matches it firmly. Part of the rows lack a size; the others show once, few, many or a class for expanded clones.

v_call: TRBV14; cdr3_length: 15; j_call: TRBJ2-7; d_call: .; clone_size: .; cdr3_aa: CASSQGTAFSYEQYF; cdr3_nt: TGTGCCAGCAGCCAAGGGACAGCCTTCTCCTACGAGCAGTACTTC
v_call: TRBV10-3; cdr3_length: 12; j_call: TRBJ2-5; d_call: .; clone_size: .; cdr3_aa: CAISDRAETQYF; cdr3_nt: TGTGCCATCAGTGACAGGGCGGAGACCCAGTACTTC
v_call: TRBV6-1; cdr3_length: 14; j_call: TRBJ1-2; d_call: .; clone_size: once; cdr3_aa: CASSEASSAYGYTF; cdr3_nt: TGTGCCAGCAGTGAAGCGAGCTCGGCCTATGGCTACACCTTC
v_call: TRBV7-9; cdr3_length: 15; j_call: TRBJ2-2; d_call: .; clone_size: .; cdr3_aa: CASSPDSRDTGELFF; cdr3_nt: TGTGCCAGCAGCCCGGACTCGAGGGACACCGGGGAGCTGTTTTTT
v_call: TRBV5-4; cdr3_length: 15; j_call: TRBJ1-3; d_call: .; clone_size: .; cdr3_aa: CASSLDWGSGNTIYF; cdr3_nt: TGTGCCAGCAGCTTGGATTGGGGGTCTGGAAACACCATATATTTT
v_call: TRBV5-1; cdr3_length: 16; j_call: TRBJ2-3; d_call: TRBD2; clone_size: .; cdr3_aa: CASSPGLAGGLDTQYF; cdr3_nt: TGCGCCAGCAGCCCGGGACTAGCGGGGGGGCTGGATACGCAGTATTTT
v_call: TRBV9; cdr3_length: 15; j_call: TRBJ2-3; d_call: .; clone_size: .; cdr3_aa: CASSPPWGSTDTQYF; cdr3_nt: TGTGCCAGCAGCCCCCCATGGGGGTCCACAGATACGCAGTATTTT
v_call: TRBV10-1; cdr3_length: 14; j_call: TRBJ2-5; d_call: .; clone_size: .; cdr3_aa: CASSESGATKTQYF; cdr3_nt: TGCGCCAGCAGTGAGTCGGGGGCCACGAAGACCCAGTACTTC
v_call: TRBV28; cdr3_length: 15; j_call: TRBJ1-3; d_call: .; clone_size: .; cdr3_aa: CASRDKSLSGNTIYF; cdr3_nt: TGTGCCAGCAGGGACAAAAGTTTGTCTGGAAACACCATATATTTT
v_call: TRBV5-5; cdr3_length: 16; j_call: TRBJ2-7; d_call: TRBD2; clone_size: .; cdr3_aa: CASSLLSSGVLYEQYF; cdr3_nt: TGTGCCAGCAGCTTGTTATCCAGCGGGGTACTCTACGAGCAGTACTTC
v_call: TRBV7-6; cdr3_length: 14; j_call: TRBJ1-4; d_call: .; clone_size: .; cdr3_aa: CASSQTGTNEKLFF; cdr3_nt: TGTGCCAGCAGTCAGACTGGAACTAATGAAAAACTGTTTTTT
v_call: TRBV5-1; cdr3_length: 14; j_call: TRBJ2-3; d_call: .; clone_size: once; cdr3_aa: CASSRRPGTDTQYF; cdr3_nt: TGCGCCAGCAGCCGTCGCCCCGGGACAGATACGCAGTATTTT
v_call: TRBV30; cdr3_length: 18; j_call: TRBJ2-2; d_call: TRBD2; clone_size: .; cdr3_aa: CAWSAIGRAIWNTGELFF; cdr3_nt: TGTGCCTGGAGTGCGATCGGGAGGGCGATATGGAACACCGGGGAGCTGTTTTTT
v_call: TRBV21-1; cdr3_length: 16; j_call: TRBJ2-5; d_call: .; clone_size: .; cdr3_aa: CASSKEPDRVKETQYF; cdr3_nt: TGTGCCAGCAGCAAAGAGCCGGACAGGGTCAAAGAGACCCAGTACTTC
v_call: TRBV11-2; cdr3_length: 15; j_call: TRBJ2-7; d_call: .; clone_size: .; cdr3_aa: CASSFPQAGGYEQYF; cdr3_nt: TGTGCCAGCAGCTTCCCACAGGCTGGGGGCTACGAGCAGTACTTC
v_call: TRBV7-9; cdr3_length: 14; j_call: TRBJ2-3; d_call: .; clone_size: .; cdr3_aa: CASRGVQAADTQYF; cdr3_nt: TGTGCCAGCAGGGGGGTCCAGGCGGCAGATACGCAGTATTTT
v_call: TRBV28; cdr3_length: 15; j_call: TRBJ1-4; d_call: .; clone_size: .; cdr3_aa: CAIAPSGTPNEKLFF; cdr3_nt: TGTGCCATCGCCCCCTCTGGGACACCTAATGAAAAACTGTTTTTT
v_call: TRBV25-1; cdr3_length: 14; j_call: TRBJ2-7; d_call: .; clone_size: .; cdr3_aa: CASSDQDIPYEQYF; cdr3_nt: TGTGCCAGCAGTGACCAGGATATACCCTACGAGCAGTACTTC
v_call: TRBV19; cdr3_length: 15; j_call: TRBJ1-5; d_call: .; clone_size: .; cdr3_aa: CASRTHRDSNQPQHF; cdr3_nt: TGTGCCAGTAGGACACACAGGGATAGCAATCAGCCCCAGCATTTT
v_call: TRBV5-1; cdr3_length: 16; j_call: TRBJ1-1; d_call: .; clone_size: .; cdr3_aa: CASSLAPRGGNTEAFF; cdr3_nt: TGCGCCAGCAGCTTAGCCCCCAGAGGGGGAAACACTGAAGCTTTCTTT
v_call: TRBV30; cdr3_length: 13; j_call: TRBJ2-5; d_call: .; clone_size: once; cdr3_aa: CAWSSRARETQYF; cdr3_nt: TGTGCCTGGAGTAGTAGGGCCAGAGAGACCCAGTACTTC
v_call: TRBV10-3; cdr3_length: 17; j_call: TRBJ2-3; d_call: TRBD1; clone_size: .; cdr3_aa: CAIGGIGQGHSTDTQYF; cdr3_nt: TGTGCCATCGGAGGGATAGGACAGGGCCATAGCACAGATACGCAGTATTTT
v_call: TRBV30; cdr3_length: 12; j_call: TRBJ1-6; d_call: .; clone_size: .; cdr3_aa: CAWNPGNSPLHF; cdr3_nt: TGTGCCTGGAATCCAGGGAATTCACCCCTCCACTTT
v_call: TRBV30; cdr3_length: 14; j_call: TRBJ2-7; d_call: .; clone_size: .; cdr3_aa: CAGRTPYLGNEQYF; cdr3_nt: TGTGCCGGGAGGACACCCTACTTGGGCAACGAGCAGTACTTC
v_call: TRBV7-2; cdr3_length: 15; j_call: TRBJ1-1; d_call: TRBD1; clone_size: .; cdr3_aa: CASSPQGVGNTEAFF; cdr3_nt: TGTGCCAGCAGCCCACAGGGGGTAGGGAACACTGAAGCTTTCTTT
v_call: TRBV19; cdr3_length: 13; j_call: TRBJ1-4; d_call: .; clone_size: .; cdr3_aa: CASSIGYGEKLFF; cdr3_nt: TGTGCCAGTAGTATCGGTTACGGGGAAAAACTGTTTTTT
v_call: TRBV30; cdr3_length: 14; j_call: TRBJ2-7; d_call: TRBD1; clone_size: .; cdr3_aa: CAWSARTGGHEQYF; cdr3_nt: TGTGCCTGGAGTGCCAGGACAGGGGGCCACGAGCAGTACTTC
v_call: TRBV30; cdr3_length: 13; j_call: TRBJ1-2; d_call: TRBD1; clone_size: .; cdr3_aa: CAWDLDRGYGYTF; cdr3_nt: TGTGCCTGGGACCTGGACAGGGGATATGGCTACACCTTC
v_call: TRBV6-5; cdr3_length: 16; j_call: TRBJ2-6; d_call: .; clone_size: once; cdr3_aa: CASSYSTGVGANVLTF; cdr3_nt: TGTGCCAGCAGTTATTCGACCGGGGTCGGGGCCAACGTCCTGACTTTC
v_call: TRBV6-1; cdr3_length: 19; j_call: TRBJ1-6; d_call: .; clone_size: .; cdr3_aa: CASSARAQEKSSYNSPLHF; cdr3_nt: TGTGCCAGCAGTGCTCGGGCTCAGGAGAAGAGCTCCTATAATTCACCCCTCCACTTT
v_call: TRBV20-1; cdr3_length: 10; j_call: TRBJ2-1; d_call: .; clone_size: .; cdr3_aa: CSAAGNEQFF; cdr3_nt: TGCAGTGCCGCTGGGAATGAGCAGTTCTTC
v_call: TRBV29-1; cdr3_length: 12; j_call: TRBJ1-4; d_call: TRBD1; clone_size: once; cdr3_aa: CSVRDSNEKLFF; cdr3_nt: TGCAGCGTGCGGGACAGTAATGAAAAACTGTTTTTT
v_call: TRBV20-1; cdr3_length: 11; j_call: TRBJ2-3; d_call: .; clone_size: .; cdr3_aa: CSAVSTDTQYF; cdr3_nt: TGCAGTGCTGTCTCCACAGATACGCAGTATTTT
v_call: TRBV7-6; cdr3_length: 14; j_call: TRBJ1-2; d_call: TRBD1; clone_size: .; cdr3_aa: CASSPTDRNYGYTF; cdr3_nt: TGTGCCAGCAGCCCGACGGACAGGAACTATGGCTACACCTTC
v_call: TRBV6-1; cdr3_length: 15; j_call: TRBJ2-3; d_call: .; clone_size: .; cdr3_aa: CASSVIGAGTDTQYF; cdr3_nt: TGTGCCAGCAGTGTAATTGGCGCGGGCACAGATACGCAGTATTTT
v_call: TRBV6-1; cdr3_length: 15; j_call: TRBJ1-5; d_call: .; clone_size: .; cdr3_aa: CASSDDDLPYQPQHF; cdr3_nt: TGTGCCAGCAGTGACGATGACTTACCATACCAGCCCCAGCATTTT
v_call: TRBV2; cdr3_length: 13; j_call: TRBJ2-2; d_call: .; clone_size: .; cdr3_aa: CASSGGGTGELFF; cdr3_nt: TGTGCCAGCAGTGGAGGGGGGACAGGGGAGCTGTTTTTT
v_call: TRBV18; cdr3_length: 15; j_call: TRBJ1-5; d_call: TRBD1; clone_size: .; cdr3_aa: CASSPQGALSQPQHF; cdr3_nt: TGTGCCAGCTCCCCACAGGGGGCATTAAGTCAGCCCCAGCATTTT
v_call: TRBV27; cdr3_length: 15; j_call: TRBJ2-7; d_call: TRBD1; clone_size: .; cdr3_aa: CASSFLDRGAYEQYF; cdr3_nt: TGTGCCAGCAGTTTCCTCGACAGGGGGGCCTACGAGCAGTACTTC
v_call: TRBV10-3; cdr3_length: 15; j_call: TRBJ1-1; d_call: .; clone_size: .; cdr3_aa: CAIRTGGQLNTEAFF; cdr3_nt: TGTGCCATCAGAACAGGAGGACAGTTGAACACTGAAGCTTTCTTT
v_call: TRBV4-1; cdr3_length: 17; j_call: TRBJ1-6; d_call: .; clone_size: .; cdr3_aa: CASSQEGGSSYNSPLHF; cdr3_nt: TGCGCCAGCAGCCAAGAAGGGGGTAGCTCCTATAATTCACCCCTCCACTTT
v_call: TRBV18; cdr3_length: 14; j_call: TRBJ1-1; d_call: .; clone_size: .; cdr3_aa: CASSPPGVVREAFF; cdr3_nt: TGTGCCAGCTCACCACCAGGGGTGGTGCGGGAAGCTTTCTTT
v_call: TRBV6-5; cdr3_length: 13; j_call: TRBJ2-7; d_call: .; clone_size: .; cdr3_aa: CASSLTVSYEQYF; cdr3_nt: TGTGCCAGCAGCCTGACAGTGTCCTACGAGCAGTACTTC
v_call: TRBV5-1; cdr3_length: 13; j_call: TRBJ1-1; d_call: .; clone_size: .; cdr3_aa: CASSPSGNTEAFF; cdr3_nt: TGCGCCAGCAGCCCTTCGGGGAACACTGAAGCTTTCTTT
v_call: TRBV9; cdr3_length: 17; j_call: TRBJ1-5; d_call: .; clone_size: .; cdr3_aa: CASKVPETPSMYQPQHF; cdr3_nt: TGTGCCAGCAAGGTCCCGGAGACCCCGAGTATGTACCAGCCCCAGCATTTT
v_call: TRBV19; cdr3_length: 12; j_call: TRBJ2-5; d_call: .; clone_size: .; cdr3_aa: CASSTGGLPQYF; cdr3_nt: TGTGCCAGTAGTACAGGAGGACTACCGCAGTACTTC
v_call: TRBV30; cdr3_length: 16; j_call: TRBJ2-2; d_call: TRBD1; clone_size: .; cdr3_aa: CAWSQPGQGVTGELFF; cdr3_nt: TGTGCCTGGAGTCAACCGGGACAGGGGGTCACCGGGGAGCTGTTTTTT
v_call: TRBV6-5; cdr3_length: 13; j_call: TRBJ2-7; d_call: .; clone_size: .; cdr3_aa: CASSRTVSYEQYF; cdr3_nt: TGTGCCAGCAGTAGGACCGTCAGCTACGAGCAGTACTTC
v_call: TRBV6-5; cdr3_length: 11; j_call: TRBJ2-7; d_call: .; clone_size: .; cdr3_aa: CASRTGNEQYF; cdr3_nt: TGTGCCAGCAGGACCGGAAACGAGCAGTACTTC
v_call: TRBV5-8; cdr3_length: 14; j_call: TRBJ1-2; d_call: TRBD1; clone_size: .; cdr3_aa: CASSPYLTGIGYTF; cdr3_nt: TGTGCCAGCAGCCCGTACTTGACAGGGATCGGCTACACCTTC
v_call: TRBV7-6; cdr3_length: 16; j_call: TRBJ2-2; d_call: .; clone_size: .; cdr3_aa: CASSLARDMNTGELFF; cdr3_nt: TGTGCCAGCAGCTTAGCGCGGGACATGAACACCGGGGAGCTGTTTTTT
v_call: TRBV5-1; cdr3_length: 13; j_call: TRBJ1-1; d_call: .; clone_size: .; cdr3_aa: CASSSYLNTEAFF; cdr3_nt: TGCGCCAGCAGCTCTTACTTGAACACTGAAGCTTTCTTT
v_call: TRBV30; cdr3_length: 14; j_call: TRBJ1-1; d_call: .; clone_size: .; cdr3_aa: CAWTRQALNTEAFF; cdr3_nt: TGTGCCTGGACAAGACAGGCATTGAACACTGAAGCTTTCTTT
v_call: TRBV16; cdr3_length: 13; j_call: TRBJ2-5; d_call: TRBD1; clone_size: .; cdr3_aa: CASSVGTEETQYF; cdr3_nt: TGTGCCAGCAGCGTCGGGACAGAAGAGACCCAGTACTTC
v_call: TRBV7-3; cdr3_length: 15; j_call: TRBJ2-3; d_call: .; clone_size: .; cdr3_aa: CASSFGGPGTDTQYF; cdr3_nt: TGTGCCAGCAGCTTCGGGGGGCCCGGCACAGATACGCAGTATTTT
v_call: TRBV30; cdr3_length: 11; j_call: TRBJ1-1; d_call: .; clone_size: few; cdr3_aa: CAWSGVSQAFF; cdr3_nt: TGTGCCTGGAGCGGGGTTAGCCAGGCTTTCTTT
v_call: TRBV11-2; cdr3_length: 13; j_call: TRBJ1-5; d_call: .; clone_size: .; cdr3_aa: CASSLEYNQPQHF; cdr3_nt: TGTGCCAGCAGCTTAGAGTACAATCAGCCCCAGCATTTT
v_call: TRBV25-1; cdr3_length: 14; j_call: TRBJ1-3; d_call: .; clone_size: .; cdr3_aa: CASSLSRMTNTIYF; cdr3_nt: TGTGCCAGCAGTCTTTCCCGCATGACAAACACCATATATTTT
v_call: TRBV5-1; cdr3_length: 14; j_call: TRBJ2-7; d_call: TRBD2; clone_size: .; cdr3_aa: CASSLTGRGDEQYF; cdr3_nt: TGCGCCAGCAGCTTGACAGGCCGGGGGGACGAGCAGTACTTC
v_call: TRBV5-1; cdr3_length: 15; j_call: TRBJ2-3; d_call: .; clone_size: once; cdr3_aa: CASSPEAQGTDTQYF; cdr3_nt: TGCGCCAGCAGCCCGGAGGCGCAGGGGACGGATACGCAGTATTTT